This T cell receptor (beta chain) was documented in a study of blood T cells in healthy people across ages. V was pared by 3 bases and J by 5 bases, with 13 bases between. The CDR3 sequence is 14 residues long. This clonotype was picked up a small number of times. Alongside a J-beta primer mix, a sample-barcoded 5' primer served in a second PCR lasting roughly 6 to 12 cycles. TCRdb reprocessed the 5' RACE reads via MiXCR and lists one record per CDR3 protein. The sample has fewer than 1,200,000 distinct CDR3 sequences, 20% to 25% seen once; the top ten hold around 0.75%. These data also formed part of another study, on T cells of mothers and their children.

This TCR was recovered from a girl under 10 years old in good health. This chain links TRBV12-3 or TRBV12-4 with TRBJ2-5; D is unclear. Specimen: blood. CDR3: CASSFALGTETQYF. DNA for the CDR3: TGTGCCAGCAGTTTTGCTCTGGGCACGGAGACCCAGTACTTC.